A selection of T cell receptor beta chains follows, all from one sample in a study of cytomegalovirus exposure and HLA in healthy donors. The protocol was immunoSEQ multiplex PCR, while the TCRdb copy is restricted to in-frame clones and leaves out a portion. The table shows some 71,000 clones, with approximately 94% occurring only once. Sequencing was done on a sample of PBMCs. The receptors stem from a woman aged 18-29 years in good health and CMV-seronegative. CDR3s include the opening cysteine and the closing phenylalanine or tryptophan. Each record gives: J gene, V gene, CDR3 length, CDR3 protein.

TRBJ2-7 | TRBV11-2 | 14 | CASSLGTGYYEQYF
TRBJ2-1 | TRBV5-4 | 14 | CASSLDTDHNEQFF
TRBJ1-5 | TRBV6-4 | 17 | CASSDSIGRISNQPQHF
TRBJ1-2 | TRBV28 | 13 | CASSPQGASGYTF
TRBJ1-5 | TRBV13 | 14 | CATGKAPSNQPQHF
TRBJ2-3 | TRBV7-6 | 14 | CASSLTRQGDTQYF
TRBJ2-3 | TRBV9 | 13 | CASSEGDADTQYF
TRBJ1-2 | TRBV5-1 | 14 | CASSLTGGNYGYTF
TRBJ1-5 | TRBV28 | 15 | CASSGGGQGPQPQHF
TRBJ1-1 | TRBV18 | 17 | CASSGQLTGTMNTEAFF
TRBJ1-5 | TRBV4-3 | 14 | CASSQEAFSQPQHF
TRBJ2-1 | TRBV19 | 12 | CASSIWGQGQFF
TRBJ1-2 | TRBV23-1 | 13 | CASSQNRGYGYTF
TRBJ2-7 | TRBV4-1 | 15 | CASSSRLASSYEQYF
TRBJ2-2 | TRBV19 | 21 | CASSPFKPGQYIPTITGELFF
TRBJ1-4 | TRBV30 | 13 | CAWSVQGTEKLFF
TRBJ2-3 | TRBV2 | 15 | CASRLSSGGGDTQYF
TRBJ1-1 | TRBV14 | 13 | CASSRTGRTEAFF
TRBJ2-7 | TRBV6-6 | 14 | CASSAAGLHYEQYF
TRBJ1-1 | TRBV4-3 | 15 | CASSQEHRGGAEAFF
TRBJ1-1 | TRBV7-9 | 12 | CASSLVGGEAFF
TRBJ2-3 | TRBV7-3 | 13 | CASSLQSTDTQYF
TRBJ2-3 | TRBV7-9 | 15 | CASSLLGPAGNTQYF
TRBJ1-2 | TRBV10-3 | 12 | CAISPSTYGYTF
TRBJ1-1 | TRBV29-1 | 13 | CSVERQGYTEAFF
TRBJ1-6 | TRBV7-9 | 15 | CASSLAQGSNSPLHF
TRBJ2-2 | TRBV7-9 | 18 | CASAAAGIVFEDTGELFF
TRBJ1-2 | TRBV29-1 | 13 | CSVGQGRVNGYTF
TRBJ1-2 | TRBV19 | 13 | CASSPTGGNGYTF
TRBJ2-3 | TRBV27 | 14 | CASSQHTNADTQYF
TRBJ2-4 | TRBV4-2 | 19 | CASSQDTSGGAIAKNIQYF
TRBJ1-1 | TRBV9 | 15 | CASSAVPGGNTEAFF
TRBJ2-7 | TRBV27 | 15 | CASSNGLLGSYEQYF
TRBJ2-7 | TRBV11-3 | 14 | CASSPQGAPYEQYF
TRBJ2-1 | TRBV11-2 | 15 | CASSFFRGNDNEQFF
TRBJ2-4 | TRBV19 | 16 | CASSIAGEGPKNIQYF
TRBJ2-7 | TRBV28 | 15 | CASSTRDYRIYEQYF
TRBJ2-1 | TRBV5-1 | 16 | CASSLAGTGGRNEQFF
TRBJ1-1 | TRBV5-4 | 12 | CASSLPGEEAFF
TRBJ2-6 | TRBV10-3 | 17 | CAISETGFSSGANVLTF
TRBJ2-1 | TRBV5-1 | 15 | CASSLGGTAYNEQFF
TRBJ1-5 | TRBV7-8 | 17 | CASSTRTGEMSNQPQHF
TRBJ2-2 | TRBV28 | 11 | CASRIAGELFF
TRBJ1-1 | TRBV2 | 16 | CASSEAGQDMNTEAFF
TRBJ2-5 | TRBV7-2 | 16 | CASTETSGGARETQYF
TRBJ1-3 | TRBV27 | 15 | CASSLLAGAGNTIYF
TRBJ2-7 | TRBV12-5 | 14 | CASAQGIGSYEQYF